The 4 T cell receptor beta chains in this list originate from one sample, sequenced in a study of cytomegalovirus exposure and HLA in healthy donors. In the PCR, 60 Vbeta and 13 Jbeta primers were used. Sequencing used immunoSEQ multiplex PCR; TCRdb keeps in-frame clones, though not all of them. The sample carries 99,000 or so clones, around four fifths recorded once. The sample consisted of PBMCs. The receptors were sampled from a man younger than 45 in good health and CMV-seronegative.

For the CDR3, the DNA is TGTGCCAGCTCACCAGTAGGACAGTATAGCAATCAGCCCCAGCATTTT. Its protein is CASSPVGQYSNQPQHF. This chain joins TRBV18 and TRBJ1-5, with D maybe TRBD1 (6 bases). V lost 2 bases and J lost 0, with 11 bases in between. The CDR3 covers 16 residues. CDR1 and CDR2 (germline): KGHSH, LQKENI.

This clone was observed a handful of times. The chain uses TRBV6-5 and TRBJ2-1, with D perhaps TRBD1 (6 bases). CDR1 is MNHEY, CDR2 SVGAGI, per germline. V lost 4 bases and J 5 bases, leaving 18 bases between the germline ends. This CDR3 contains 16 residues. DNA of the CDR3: TGTGCCAGCAGTTCCGCAATACTGACAGGTGACAATGAGCAGTTCTTC. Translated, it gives CASSSAILTGDNEQFF.

CDR3 in DNA: TGTGCCAGCAGCTTGGAGGGGGAAAGCGAAAAACTGTTTTTT. Its translation: CASSLEGESEKLFF. The genes are TRBV5-8 and TRBJ1-4; perhaps TRBD1 as D (6 bases). Looked up from germline, CDR1 is SGHTS and CDR2 is YDEGEE. The CDR3 consists of 14 residues. Between the trimmed V and J ends, which lost 0 bases and 8 bases, there was a span of 11 bases.

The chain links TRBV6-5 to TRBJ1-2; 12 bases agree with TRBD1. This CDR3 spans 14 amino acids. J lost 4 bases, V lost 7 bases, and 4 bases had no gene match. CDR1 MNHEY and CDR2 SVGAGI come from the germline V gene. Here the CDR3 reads CASKGTGGSYGYTF. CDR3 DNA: TGTGCCAGCAAGGGGACAGGGGGCTCCTATGGCTACACCTTC.